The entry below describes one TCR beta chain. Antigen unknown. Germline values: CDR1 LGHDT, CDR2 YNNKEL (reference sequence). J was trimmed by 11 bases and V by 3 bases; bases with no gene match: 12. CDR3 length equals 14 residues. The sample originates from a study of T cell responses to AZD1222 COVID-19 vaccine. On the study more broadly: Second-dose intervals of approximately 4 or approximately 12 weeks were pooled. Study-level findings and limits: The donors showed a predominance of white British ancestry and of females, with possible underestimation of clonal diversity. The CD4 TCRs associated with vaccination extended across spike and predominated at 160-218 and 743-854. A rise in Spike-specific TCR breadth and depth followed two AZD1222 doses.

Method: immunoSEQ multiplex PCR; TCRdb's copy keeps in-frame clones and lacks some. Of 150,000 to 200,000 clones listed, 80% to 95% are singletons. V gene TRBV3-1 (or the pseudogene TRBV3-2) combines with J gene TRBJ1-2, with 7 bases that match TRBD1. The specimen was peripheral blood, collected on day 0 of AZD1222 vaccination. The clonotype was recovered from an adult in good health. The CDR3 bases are TGTGCCAGCAGCCATGGGACAGAGAGAGGCCATTACACCTTC. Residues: CASSHGTERGHYTF.